Below are 17 T cell receptor beta chains sequenced from a single sample in a study of blood T cell repertoires in COVID-19. The protocol was immunoSEQ multiplex PCR, while the TCRdb copy is restricted to in-frame clones and leaves out a portion. The table includes hundreds of thousands of clones, under 90% detected once. The specimen sequenced was peripheral blood. Every receptor here comes from a man aged 50 or older with acute or convalescent COVID-19.

The gene calls are TRBV29-1 and TRBJ2-2; 11 nucleotides agree with TRBD1. The CDR3 totals 14 residues. V lost 6 bases and J lost 4; bases outside the gene matches: 4. The V gene's germline CDR1 is SQVTM and CDR2 ANQGSEA. This chain's CDR3 is CSVGGQGATGELFF. In nucleotides, the CDR3 is TGCAGCGTAGGAGGACAGGGGGCCACCGGGGAGCTGTTTTTT.

The chain combines TRBV12-3 or TRBV12-4 with TRBJ1-1, with unresolved D. This CDR3 is 12 amino acids long. V was cut by 7 bases and J by 1 base, with 7 bases left in between. The CDR3: CASTSGNTEAFF. The DNA of the CDR3 is TGTGCCAGCACCTCGGGGAACACTGAAGCTTTCTTT.

The chain recombines TRBV5-4 with TRBJ2-2; TRBD1 matches at 8 bases. V was pared by 5 bases and J by 0 bases, with 3 bases of the junction left unmatched. The CDR3 runs 15 residues. CDR1 and CDR2 (germline): SGHNT, YYREEE (reference sequence). The CDR3 DNA reads as TGTGCCAGCAGAAGACAGGGGTCGAACACCGGGGAGCTGTTTTTT. Residues: CASRRQGSNTGELFF.

The V call is TRBV6-2 or TRBV6-3, the J call TRBJ2-7, with D possibly being TRBD2 (7 bases). Trimming took 5 bases from V and 4 from J, leaving 21 bases between them. CDR1 MNHEY and CDR2 SVGEGT come from the germline V gene. The CDR3 has 16 amino acids. The CDR3 spells CASSPVEGRGLYEQYF. CDR3 nucleotides: TGTGCCAGCAGTCCCGTTGAGGGGCGGGGGCTTTACGAGCAGTACTTC.

The V gene is TRBV29-1, the J gene TRBJ2-3; D not resolved. CDR1 is SQVTM, CDR2 ANQGSEA, per germline. The CDR3 is 12 residues long. Trimming removed 4 bases from V and 0 bases from J, with 5 bases in between. The DNA for the CDR3 is TGCAGCGTTGGCGAGAGCACAGATACGCAGTATTTT. Amino acid sequence: CSVGESTDTQYF.

The chain uses TRBV7-2 and TRBJ1-6; the D gene is possibly TRBD1 (6 bases). CDR1 is SGHTA, CDR2 FQGNSA, per germline. This CDR3 contains 15 residues. Deletions cut 5 bases from V and 6 bases from J, with 14 bases between. CDR3 DNA: TGTGCCAGCAGCAACCGACAGGAATTTAATTCACCCCTCCACTTT. Translated, it gives CASSNRQEFNSPLHF.

A single count supports this clone. This chain links TRBV19 with TRBJ2-2; 8 nucleotides match TRBD1. V trimming: 5 bases; J trimming: 7 bases; junction bases outside the gene matches: 9. The CDR3 totals 15 residues. CDR1 and CDR2 from the germline V gene are LNHDA and SQIVND (reference sequence). The CDR3 DNA follows: TGTGCCAGTAGTCCCTTCAGGGGGCGAAACGGGGAGCTGTTTTTT. Encoded protein: CASSPFRGRNGELFF.

The rearrangement joins TRBV5-1 to TRBJ2-1; 13 positions match TRBD2. The germline gives CDR1 SGHRS, CDR2 YFSETQ. The CDR3 has 17 amino acids. V shed 0 bases and J 6 bases; nucleotides not matched to a gene: 6. CDR3 amino acids: CASSLGTSGGHLNEQFF. The CDR3 DNA reads TGCGCCAGCAGCTTGGGGACTAGCGGGGGCCACCTCAATGAGCAGTTCTTC.

This sequence joins TRBV5-1 and TRBJ2-3, with 9 bases identical to TRBD1. J lost 1 base, V lost 5 bases, and 2 bases had no gene match. Germline V gene data show CDR1 as SGHRS and CDR2 as YFSETQ. This CDR3 is built from 14 residues. CDR3 residues: CASSRQGGTDTQYF. The DNA for the CDR3 is TGCGCCAGCAGTCGACAGGGGGGCACAGATACGCAGTATTTT.

Turning to this clone: An end of the junction differs from the germline gene, which may be a read error. The chain has TRBV10-2 and TRBJ2-1, with 14 bases that match TRBD2. The CDR3 consists of 17 residues. Germline V gene sequence: CDR1 WSHSY, CDR2 SAAADI. The CDR3 region has the DNA TGCGCCGGCAGCCGCCCGGGACTAGCGGGGGAAGACAATGAGCAGTTCTTC. Amino acids: CAGSRPGLAGEDNEQFF.

The gene calls are TRBV6-4 and TRBJ1-2; no clear D gene. V dropped 4 bases and J dropped 8 bases, with 17 bases sitting between them. The CDR3 contains 14 residues. From germline, CDR1 is MRHNA and CDR2 SNTAGT. CDR3 nucleotide sequence: TGTGCCAGCAGTGTTTCCGTTGGGTCGGGGGGCTACACCTTC. It is translated as CASSVSVGSGGYTF.

This chain connects TRBV7-9 to TRBJ1-4; tentatively, D is TRBD1 (6 bases). The CDR3 is 15 residues long. Germline loops: CDR1 SEHNR, CDR2 FQNEAQ (reference sequence). V shed 6 bases and J shed 11 bases, with 22 bases lying between them. Here the CDR3 DNA reads TGTGCCAGCAGTTACGCCACTGGGGGGGCTCCTAAACTGTTTTTT. Its translation is CASSYATGGAPKLFF.

V usage is TRBV4-1 and J usage is TRBJ1-2, with TRBD1 identical over 9 bases. Germline V gene sequence: CDR1 MGHRA, CDR2 YSYEKL. The trim removed 0 bases at V and 4 bases at J, leaving 3 bases unmatched. CDR3 length equals 15 residues. The CDR3: CASSQEGTGLYGYTF. In DNA form, the CDR3 reads TGCGCCAGCAGCCAAGAGGGGACAGGGCTCTATGGCTACACCTTC.

V is TRBV10-3 and J is TRBJ1-2, with D perhaps matching TRBD1 (5 bases). Germline lookup yields CDR1 ENHRY and CDR2 SYGVKD. CDR3 length: 15 residues. The germline V and J ends were trimmed by 4 bases and 2 bases, with 14 bases remaining between them. The CDR3 sequence: CAISGGPPENYGYTF. In nucleotides, the CDR3 is TGTGCCATCAGTGGGGGCCCCCCAGAGAACTATGGCTACACCTTC.

This clone occurred once. The J gene is TRBJ1-5, the V gene TRBV28, with TRBD1 matching over 9 bases. V lost 6 bases to trimming and J lost 6 bases; unmatched junction nucleotides: 9. Germline loops: CDR1 MDHEN, CDR2 SYDVKM. This CDR3 is 15 amino acids long. CDR3 in amino acids: CASSLIRDRVQPQHF. CDR3 sequence (DNA): TGTGCCAGCAGCCTCATCCGGGACAGGGTTCAGCCCCAGCATTTT.

The chain employs TRBV24-1 and TRBJ2-2, with TRBD1 identical over 8 bases. This CDR3 region has 17 residues. V shed 7 bases and J 2 bases; nucleotides not matched to a gene: 11. Germline V gene data show CDR1 as KGHDR and CDR2 as SFDVKD. The CDR3 DNA sequence: TGTGCCACCAGCCCCGCCGGGCAGGGGGCTAACACCGGGGAGCTGTTTTTT. Translating it yields CATSPAGQGANTGELFF.

The chain carries TRBV18 and TRBJ1-4; TRBD1 is a possible D gene (5 bases). Germline values: CDR1 KGHSH, CDR2 LQKENI. V was shortened by 3 bases and J by 4 bases, with 12 bases between the two germline ends. The CDR3 runs to 15 residues. For the CDR3, the DNA is TGTGCCAGCTCACCCGGAACAGGTCGTAATGAAAAACTGTTTTTT. It is translated as CASSPGTGRNEKLFF.